This TCR beta chain was identified in a study of blood T cells in healthy people across ages. The sample holds many counts of this clonotype. With a J-beta primer mix and a sample-barcoded 5' primer, a second PCR ran roughly 6 to 12 cycles. TCRdb reprocessed the 5' RACE reads via MiXCR and lists one record per CDR3 protein. The sample holds more than 800,000 distinct CDR3 sequences, about 28% seen once. The CDR3 spans 11 residues. In germline, CDR1 is DFQATT, CDR2 SNEGSKA (reference sequence). J lost 8 bases, V lost 8 bases, and 7 bases had no gene match. The material sequenced was blood. The receptor was isolated from a woman older than 75 in good health. V usage is TRBV20-1 and J usage is TRBJ1-2; 8 nucleotides align to TRBD1. Here the CDR3 DNA reads TGCAGTAAACAGGGGGAGGGCGGCTACACCTTC. Translation gives CSKQGEGGYTF.